Listed here is a single TCR beta chain. Its specificity is not known. The data derive from a study of tumor-infiltrating lymphocytes in primary liver carcinoma. Study context: Those sampled were patients whose primary liver carcinoma was treated by surgical resection. Each of the growths was stage T1-T3 N0M0, extending about 4.2 to 11 cm across. Study-level points and caveats: The difference in top-250-clone fraction between tumors and blood was significant, favoring tumors (p = 0.039).

Germline V CDR1 and CDR2: MNHNY, SVGAGI (reference sequence). V lost 0 bases to trimming and J lost 0 bases, with 9 bases between them. The CDR3 loop spans 15 amino acids. A primer matching the constant region was used to make TCR beta cDNA from approximately 520 ng of total RNA. What produced the TCR beta libraries was three nested multiplex PCR rounds using slightly modified ARM-PCR. For approximately 9 cycles apiece, the opening two PCR rounds ran with TRBV1-TRBV30 forward primers and a C-beta reverse primer. TCRdb recomputed calls from the multiplex PCR reads with MiXCR, one row per CDR3 protein. This table has roughly 330,000 distinct CDR3 sequences, about 61% appearing once. Both blood RNA, taken from unsorted whole blood, and germline DNA were extracted.

This sequence originates from a man between 40 and 49 years old with primary liver carcinoma and hepatitis B virus infection. Sequenced material: peripheral blood. The rearrangement uses TRBV6-6 and TRBJ2-7; D gene unclear. CDR3 region: CASSYSRYSSYEQYF. DNA of the CDR3: TGTGCCAGCAGTTACTCCCGGTACAGCTCCTACGAGCAGTACTTC.